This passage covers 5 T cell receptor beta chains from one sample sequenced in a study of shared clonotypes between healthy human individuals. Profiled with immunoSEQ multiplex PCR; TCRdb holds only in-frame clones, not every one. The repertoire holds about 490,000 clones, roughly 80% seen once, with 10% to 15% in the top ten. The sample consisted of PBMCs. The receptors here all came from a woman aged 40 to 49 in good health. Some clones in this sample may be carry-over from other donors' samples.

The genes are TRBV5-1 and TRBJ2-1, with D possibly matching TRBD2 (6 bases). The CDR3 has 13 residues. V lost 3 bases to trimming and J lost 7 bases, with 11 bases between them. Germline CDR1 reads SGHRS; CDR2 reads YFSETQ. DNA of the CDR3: TGCGCCAGCAGCTCTGGGACTCTTAATGAGCAGTTCTTC. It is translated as CASSSGTLNEQFF.

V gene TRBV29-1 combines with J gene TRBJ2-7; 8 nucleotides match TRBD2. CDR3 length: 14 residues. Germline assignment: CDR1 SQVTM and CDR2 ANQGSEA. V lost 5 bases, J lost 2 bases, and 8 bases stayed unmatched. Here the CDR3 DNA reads TGCAGCGTTCTCCCCAGCGGGAGACCCTACGAGCAGTACTTC. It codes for CSVLPSGRPYEQYF.

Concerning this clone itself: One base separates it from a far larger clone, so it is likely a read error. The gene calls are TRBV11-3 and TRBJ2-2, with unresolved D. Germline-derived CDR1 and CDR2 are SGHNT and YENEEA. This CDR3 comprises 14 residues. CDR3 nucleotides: TGTGCCAGCAGCTTAGTGTGGAGCACCAGGGAGCTGTTTTTT. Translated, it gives CASSLVWSTRELFF.

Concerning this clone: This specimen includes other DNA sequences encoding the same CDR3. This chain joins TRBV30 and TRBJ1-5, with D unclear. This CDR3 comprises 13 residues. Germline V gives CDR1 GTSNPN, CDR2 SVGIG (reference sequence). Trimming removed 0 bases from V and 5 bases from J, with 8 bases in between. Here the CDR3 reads CAWSVRADQPQHF. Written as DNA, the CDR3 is TGTGCCTGGAGTGTCAGAGCCGATCAGCCCCAGCATTTT. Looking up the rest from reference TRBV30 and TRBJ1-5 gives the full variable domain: SQTIHQWPATLVQPVGSPLSLECTVEGTSNPNLYWYRQAAGRGLQLLFYSVGIGQISSEVPQNLSASRPQDRQFILSSKKLLLSDSGFYLCAWSVRADQPQHFGDGTRLSIL.

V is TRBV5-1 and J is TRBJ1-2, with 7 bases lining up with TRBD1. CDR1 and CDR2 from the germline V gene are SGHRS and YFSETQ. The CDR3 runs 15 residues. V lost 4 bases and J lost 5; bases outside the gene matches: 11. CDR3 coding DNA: TGCGCCAGCAGCCCAAGGACAGGTGACAGATATGGCTACACCTTC. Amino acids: CASSPRTGDRYGYTF. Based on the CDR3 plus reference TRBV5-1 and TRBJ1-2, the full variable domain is KAGVTQTPRYLIKTRGQQVTLSCSPISGHRSVSWYQQTPGQGLQFLFEYFSETQRNKGNFPGRFSGRQFSNSRSEMNVSTLELGDSALYLCASSPRTGDRYGYTFGSGTRLTVV.